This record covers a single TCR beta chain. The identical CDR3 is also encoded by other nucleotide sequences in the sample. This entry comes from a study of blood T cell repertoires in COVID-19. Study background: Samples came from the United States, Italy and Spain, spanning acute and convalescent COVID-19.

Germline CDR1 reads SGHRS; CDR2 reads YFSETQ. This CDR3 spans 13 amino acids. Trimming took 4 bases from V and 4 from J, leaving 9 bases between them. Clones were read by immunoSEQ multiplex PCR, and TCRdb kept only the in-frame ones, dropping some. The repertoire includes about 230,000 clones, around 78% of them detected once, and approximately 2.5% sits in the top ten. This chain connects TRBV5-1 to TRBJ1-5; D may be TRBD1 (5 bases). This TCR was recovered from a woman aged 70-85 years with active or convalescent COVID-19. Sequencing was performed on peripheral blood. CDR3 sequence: CASSPGGNQPQHF. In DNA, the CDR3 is TGCGCCAGCAGCCCCGGGGGGAATCAGCCCCAGCATTTT.